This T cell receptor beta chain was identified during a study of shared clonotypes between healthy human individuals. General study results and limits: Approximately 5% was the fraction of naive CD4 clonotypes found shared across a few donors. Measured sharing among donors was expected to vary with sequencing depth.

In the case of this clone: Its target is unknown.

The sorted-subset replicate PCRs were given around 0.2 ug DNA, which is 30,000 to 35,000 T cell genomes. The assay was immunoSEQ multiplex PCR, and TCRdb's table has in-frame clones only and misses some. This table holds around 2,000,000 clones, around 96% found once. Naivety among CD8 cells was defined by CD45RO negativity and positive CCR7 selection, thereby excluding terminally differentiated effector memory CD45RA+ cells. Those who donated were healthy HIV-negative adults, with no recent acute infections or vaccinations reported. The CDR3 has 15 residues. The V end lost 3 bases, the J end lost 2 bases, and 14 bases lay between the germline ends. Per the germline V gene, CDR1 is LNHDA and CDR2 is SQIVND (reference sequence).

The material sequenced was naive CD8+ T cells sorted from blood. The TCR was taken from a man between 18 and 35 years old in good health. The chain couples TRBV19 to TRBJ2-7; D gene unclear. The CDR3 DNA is TGTGCCAGTAGTATGAGGAAGTACCCTACCTACGAGCAGTACTTC. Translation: CASSMRKYPTYEQYF.